Sequencing of this T cell receptor beta chain was carried out in a study of human T cells and chemical hapten exposure. About the research overall: Alopecia areata, totalis and universalis patients, mostly female, were included. General observations from the study: Donors' alopecia may make their immune response differ from healthy people's.

A word on this clonotype: Antigen: not known.

Germline V gene lookup returns CDR1 MDHEN and CDR2 SYDVKM. CDR3 length: 15 residues. Losses at the gene ends were 5 bases for V and 6 bases for J; bases not matched to a gene: 13. From the RACE reads, TCRdb called clonotypes with MiXCR, one entry per CDR3 protein. Here the sample spans roughly 74,000 distinct CDR3 sequences, about 31% being singletons. Sample time point: patch test 1, 2 weeks after DPC sensitization. Documented treatment: therapeutic diphenylcyclopropenone sensitization with weekly scalp DPC. The receptor was isolated from a man in his forties with alopecia areata. Some clones in this sample may be carry-over from other donors' samples. The sample in question was whole blood, obtained in connection with sensitization to the hapten diphenylcyclopropenone (DPC). The rearrangement links TRBV28 to TRBJ2-7; 7 bases fit TRBD2. CDR3 DNA sequence: TGTGCCAGCAGTCCCTCCCGACAGCGGACTAGCGAGCAGTACTTC. This sequence encodes CASSPSRQRTSEQYF.